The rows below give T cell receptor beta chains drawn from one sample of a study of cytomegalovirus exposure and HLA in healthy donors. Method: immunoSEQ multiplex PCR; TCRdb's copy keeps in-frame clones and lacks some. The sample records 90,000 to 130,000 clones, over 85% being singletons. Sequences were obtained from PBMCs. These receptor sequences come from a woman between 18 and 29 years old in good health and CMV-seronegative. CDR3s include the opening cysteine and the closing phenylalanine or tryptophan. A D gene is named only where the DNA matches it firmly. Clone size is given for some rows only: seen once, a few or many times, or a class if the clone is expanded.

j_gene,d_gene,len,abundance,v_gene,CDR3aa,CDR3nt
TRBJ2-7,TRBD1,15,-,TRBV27,CASSLGGTGAYEQYF,TGTGCCAGCAGTTTAGGCGGGACAGGAGCTTACGAGCAGTACTTC
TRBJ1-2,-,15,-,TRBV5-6,CASSLAGGTNYGYTF,TGTGCCAGCAGCTTGGCCGGCGGAACTAACTATGGCTACACCTTC
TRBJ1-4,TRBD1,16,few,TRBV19,CASLSGTGDFNEKLFF,TGTGCCAGCCTATCCGGGACAGGGGATTTTAATGAAAAACTGTTTTTT
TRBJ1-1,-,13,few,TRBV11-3,CASSLATGTEAFF,TGTGCCAGCAGCCTGGCGACAGGTACGGAGGCTTTCTTT
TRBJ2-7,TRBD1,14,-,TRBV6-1,CASSEGTGGHEQYF,TGTGCCAGCAGTGAAGGGACAGGGGGCCACGAGCAGTACTTC
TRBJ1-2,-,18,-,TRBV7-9,CASSPGGGALWANYGYTF,TGTGCCAGCAGCCCCGGTGGGGGCGCCCTATGGGCTAACTATGGCTACACCTTC
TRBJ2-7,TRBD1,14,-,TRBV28,CASSFIPQGYEQYF,TGTGCCAGCAGTTTCATACCACAGGGGTACGAGCAGTACTTC
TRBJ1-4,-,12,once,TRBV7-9,CASPSRGEKLFF,TGTGCCAGCCCGAGCCGGGGTGAAAAACTGTTTTTT
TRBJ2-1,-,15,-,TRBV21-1,CASKGWVSDYNEQFF,TGTGCCAGCAAGGGGTGGGTGAGTGATTACAATGAGCAGTTCTTC
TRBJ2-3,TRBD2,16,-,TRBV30,CAWEGGAGVSTDTQYF,TGTGCCTGGGAGGGCGGTGCGGGAGTCAGCACAGATACGCAGTATTTT
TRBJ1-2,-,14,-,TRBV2,CASFTGKLNYGYTF,TGTGCCAGCTTCACAGGGAAGCTAAACTATGGCTACACCTTC
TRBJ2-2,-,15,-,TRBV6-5,CASSYGQGETGELFF,TGTGCCAGCAGTTACGGGCAGGGTGAGACCGGGGAGCTGTTTTTT
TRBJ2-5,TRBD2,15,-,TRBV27,CASSVTLAEQETQYF,TGTGCCAGCAGTGTAACCCTAGCGGAACAAGAGACCCAGTACTTC
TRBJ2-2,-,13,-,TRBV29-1,CSVDWAVTGELFF,TGCAGCGTTGACTGGGCTGTCACCGGGGAGCTGTTTTTT
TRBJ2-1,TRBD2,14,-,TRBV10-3,CAISETSGHNEQFF,TGTGCCATCAGTGAGACTAGCGGTCACAATGAGCAGTTCTTC
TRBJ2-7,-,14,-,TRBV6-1,CASSETDSSYEQYF,TGTGCCAGCAGTGAAACGGACAGCTCCTACGAGCAGTACTTC
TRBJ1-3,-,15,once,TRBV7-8,CASSKHRSSGNTIYF,TGTGCCAGCAGTAAACACAGGAGCTCTGGAAACACCATATATTTT
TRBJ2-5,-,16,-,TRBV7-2,CASSLGVGGDQETQYF,TGTGCCAGCAGCCTCGGTGTGGGGGGAGACCAAGAGACCCAGTACTTC
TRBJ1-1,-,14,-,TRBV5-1,CASSGTSAGSEAFF,TGCGCCAGCAGCGGAACGTCGGCGGGGTCTGAAGCTTTCTTT
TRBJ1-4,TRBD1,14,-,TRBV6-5,CASSPTGINEKLFF,TGTGCCAGCAGCCCGACAGGGATTAATGAAAAACTGTTTTTT